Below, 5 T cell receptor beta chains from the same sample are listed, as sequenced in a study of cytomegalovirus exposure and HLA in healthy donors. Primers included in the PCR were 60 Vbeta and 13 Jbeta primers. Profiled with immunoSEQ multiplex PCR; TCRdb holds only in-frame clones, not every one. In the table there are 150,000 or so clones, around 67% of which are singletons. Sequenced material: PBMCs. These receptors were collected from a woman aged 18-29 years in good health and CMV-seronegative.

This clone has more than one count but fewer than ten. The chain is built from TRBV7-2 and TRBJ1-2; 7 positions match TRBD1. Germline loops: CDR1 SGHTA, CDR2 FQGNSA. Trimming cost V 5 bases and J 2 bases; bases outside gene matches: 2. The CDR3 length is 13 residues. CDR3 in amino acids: CASSQGQNYGYTF. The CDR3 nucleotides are TGTGCCAGCAGCCAGGGACAGAACTATGGCTACACCTTC.

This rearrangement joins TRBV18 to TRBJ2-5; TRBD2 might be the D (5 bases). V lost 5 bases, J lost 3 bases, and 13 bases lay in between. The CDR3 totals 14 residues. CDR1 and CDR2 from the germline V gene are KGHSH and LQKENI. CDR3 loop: CASSADSPKETQYF. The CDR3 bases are TGTGCCAGCTCAGCGGACTCGCCCAAAGAGACCCAGTACTTC.

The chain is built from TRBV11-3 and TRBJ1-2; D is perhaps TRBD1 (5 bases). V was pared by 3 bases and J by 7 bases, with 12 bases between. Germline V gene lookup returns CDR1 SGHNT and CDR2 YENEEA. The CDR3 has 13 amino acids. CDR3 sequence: CASSFRQGGGYTF. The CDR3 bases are TGTGCCAGCAGCTTTCGCCAGGGAGGTGGCTACACCTTC.

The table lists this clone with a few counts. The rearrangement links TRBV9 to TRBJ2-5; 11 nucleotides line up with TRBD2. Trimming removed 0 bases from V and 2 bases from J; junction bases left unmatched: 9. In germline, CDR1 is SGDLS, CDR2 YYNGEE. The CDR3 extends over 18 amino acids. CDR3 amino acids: CASSVVIGTSGQQETQYF. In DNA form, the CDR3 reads TGTGCCAGCAGCGTAGTCATAGGGACTAGCGGTCAGCAAGAGACCCAGTACTTC.

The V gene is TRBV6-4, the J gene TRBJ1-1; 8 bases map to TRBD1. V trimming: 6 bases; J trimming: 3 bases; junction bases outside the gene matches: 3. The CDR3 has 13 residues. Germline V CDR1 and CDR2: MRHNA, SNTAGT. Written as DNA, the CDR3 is TGTGCCAGCAGGAAGGACAGGGACACTGAAGCTTTCTTT. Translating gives CASRKDRDTEAFF.